Each of the 29 T cell receptor beta chains below was sequenced from the same sample in a study of T cell changes during pregnancy in multiple sclerosis. The data were produced by immunoSEQ multiplex PCR, yet TCRdb's version contains in-frame clones alone and is incomplete. This sample yields about 60,000 clones, of which roughly 92% are seen a single time; about 0.85% belongs to the top ten. The source material was peripheral blood, sampled in the first trimester of pregnancy. These receptors were obtained from a female donor with multiple sclerosis, enrolled in a pregnancy study.

The CDR3 nucleotides are TGTGCCAGCAGCTTGACAAGGGGACAGGGGGGGGGCTACAATGAGCAGTTCTTC. This encodes CASSLTRGQGGGYNEQFF. The rearrangement joins TRBV5-6 to TRBJ2-1; TRBD1 matches at 11 bases. The junction had 9 bases not matched to a gene; V was cut back by 1 base and J by 3 bases. The germline V gene has CDR1 SGHDT and CDR2 YYEEEE. The CDR3 totals 18 residues.

The J gene is TRBJ2-4, the V gene TRBV30; TRBD2 agrees at 10 bases. This CDR3 comprises 15 residues. With V trimmed by 1 base and J by 3 bases, 3 bases remained unmatched. Germline-derived CDR1 and CDR2 are GTSNPN and SVGIG (reference sequence). This CDR3 is CAWSGAGGSKNIQYF. In DNA form, the CDR3 reads TGTGCCTGGAGTGGAGCGGGGGGGAGCAAAAACATTCAGTACTTC.

The V gene is TRBV9, the J gene TRBJ2-7; no clear D. Germline V lookup: CDR1 SGDLS, CDR2 YYNGEE. CDR3 size: 12 residues. Deletions cut 7 bases from V and 7 bases from J, with 15 bases between. The CDR3 is CASAPNAREQYF. In DNA form, the CDR3 reads TGTGCCAGCGCCCCTAACGCTCGGGAGCAGTACTTC.

The rearrangement joins TRBV27 to TRBJ1-2; 11 bases fit TRBD1. Germline loops: CDR1 MNHEY, CDR2 SMNVEV (reference sequence). The CDR3 runs to 16 residues. Germline trimming cut 2 bases from V and 2 bases from J; bases unmatched to any gene: 4. CDR3 in DNA: TGTGCCAGCAGTTTAGAGGGGACAGGGGGAAACTATGGCTACACCTTC. Translating gives CASSLEGTGGNYGYTF.

The gene calls are TRBV4-1 and TRBJ2-5; TRBD1 matches at 9 bases. With 0 bases clipped from V and 7 bases from J, the junction kept 12 bases outside the gene matches. Germline values: CDR1 MGHRA, CDR2 YSYEKL. This CDR3 comprises 17 residues. The CDR3 here is CASSQEGSGQGLRTQYF. Here the CDR3 DNA reads TGCGCCAGCAGCCAAGAAGGTTCGGGACAGGGATTGAGGACCCAGTACTTC.

The V call is TRBV19, the J call TRBJ2-1, with D possibly being TRBD1 (5 bases). CDR1 and CDR2 (germline): LNHDA, SQIVND (reference sequence). V lost 2 bases and J 0 bases, leaving 20 bases between the germline ends. The CDR3 is 19 residues long. The CDR3 region has the DNA TGTGCCAGTAGTATATCCCGCAGGGATCTACTTAGCTCCTACAATGAGCAGTTCTTC. It codes for CASSISRRDLLSSYNEQFF. The full variable domain, with the rest looked up from reference TRBV19 and TRBJ2-1, is DGGITQSPKYLFRKEGQNVTLSCEQNLNHDAMYWYRQDPGQGLRLIYYSQIVNDFQKGDIAEGYSVSREKKESFPLTVTSAQKNPTAFYLCASSISRRDLLSSYNEQFFGPGTRLTVL.

The chain's CDR3 is CSVGTGQETQYF. The CDR3 DNA is TGCAGCGTCGGGACAGGTCAAGAGACCCAGTACTTC. The chain combines TRBV29-1 with TRBJ2-5, with 8 bases that match TRBD1. From germline, CDR1 is SQVTM and CDR2 ANQGSEA. The CDR3 sequence is 12 residues long. Trimming at V came to 6 bases and at J to 2 bases, leaving 2 bases not matched to a gene. The variable domain in full, with the rest retrieved from reference TRBV29-1 and TRBJ2-5, is SAVISQKPSRDICQRGTSLTIQCQVDSQVTMMFWYRQQPGQSLTLIATANQGSEATYESGFVIDKFPISRPNLTFSTLTVSNMSPEDSSIYLCSVGTGQETQYFGPGTRLLVL.

This chain links TRBV4-2 with TRBJ2-7; TRBD1 matches at 8 bases. The V segment lost 4 bases and the J segment 4 bases; nucleotides outside the gene matches: 18. The CDR3 has 18 amino acids. From germline, CDR1 is LGHNA and CDR2 YNFKEQ. CDR3 sequence: CASSRTQGGQGVVYEQYF. The CDR3 bases are TGTGCCAGCAGCCGAACGCAGGGCGGACAGGGAGTAGTGTACGAGCAGTACTTC.

This rearrangement joins TRBV11-2 to TRBJ2-7; D perhaps matches TRBD2 (6 bases). CDR3 size: 15 residues. V was clipped by 3 bases and J by 6 bases, with 18 bases between them. The germline gives CDR1 SGHAT, CDR2 FQNNGV. CDR3 protein: CASSLTHTRRGEQYF. In DNA, the CDR3 is TGTGCCAGCAGCTTGACCCACACCCGGAGGGGCGAGCAGTACTTC.

The chain is built from TRBV5-4 and TRBJ2-2; maybe TRBD1 (5 bases). The CDR3 consists of 17 residues. V dropped 0 bases and J dropped 2 bases, with 14 bases sitting between them. Germline V gene sequence: CDR1 SGHNT, CDR2 YYREEE (reference sequence). CDR3 in amino acids: CASSLDRRRTNTGELFF. The CDR3 nucleotides are TGTGCCAGCAGCTTGGACCGGAGACGGACAAACACCGGGGAGCTGTTTTTT. The variable domain in full, with the rest retrieved from reference TRBV5-4 and TRBJ2-2, is ETGVTQSPTHLIKTRGQQVTLRCSSQSGHNTVSWYQQALGQGPQFIFQYYREEENGRGNFPPRFSGLQFPNYSSELNVNALELDDSALYLCASSLDRRRTNTGELFFGEGSRLTVL.

This CDR3 is CASSPARGFEQYF. The CDR3 nucleotides read TGCGCCAGCAGCCCGGCCAGGGGGTTCGAGCAGTACTTC. The chain couples TRBV4-3 to TRBJ2-7; 7 positions agree with TRBD1. Germline loops: CDR1 LGHNA, CDR2 YSLEER. The CDR3 sequence is 13 residues long. Germline trimming cut 4 bases from V and 6 bases from J; bases unmatched to any gene: 6.

This clone was recorded a few times. The chain combines TRBV4-2 with TRBJ1-1; weak D call: TRBD1 (5 bases). The CDR3 has 15 residues. The V gene lost 1 base and the J gene lost 5 bases, with 14 bases spanning the gap. CDR1 is LGHNA and CDR2 is YNFKEQ in the germline V gene. CDR3 in DNA: TGTGCCAGCAGCCAAGGTGTGGGGGAGGGGACTGAAGCTTTCTTT. Amino acid sequence: CASSQGVGEGTEAFF.

V and J are TRBV18 and TRBJ2-7; D remains ambiguous. The CDR3 runs to 13 residues. V lost 2 bases to trimming and J lost 6 bases, with 11 bases between them. The germline gives CDR1 KGHSH, CDR2 LQKENI. The CDR3 DNA reads as TGTGCCAGCTCACCAAGAAGAGAGTCCGAGCAGTACTTC. Encoded protein: CASSPRRESEQYF.

The chain links TRBV5-8 to TRBJ2-5; TRBD1 aligns across 9 bases. Trimming cost V 0 bases and J 5 bases; bases outside gene matches: 8. CDR3 length: 16 amino acids. The germline V gene has CDR1 SGHTS and CDR2 YDEGEE. CDR3 nucleotides: TGTGCCAGCAGCTTGGTGACAGGGGGTAGAATTGAGACCCAGTACTTC. Residues: CASSLVTGGRIETQYF.

The rearrangement links TRBV7-9 to TRBJ1-3; 12 nucleotides line up with TRBD1. Trimming took 3 bases from V and 0 from J; bases not matched to a gene: 0. The CDR3 contains 16 residues. Per germline, CDR1 SEHNR and CDR2 FQNEAQ (reference sequence). In nucleotides, the CDR3 is TGTGCCAGCAGCTTGGGACAGGGGGCCTCTGGAAACACCATATATTTT. Amino acids: CASSLGQGASGNTIYF.

This chain uses TRBV11-3 with TRBJ2-3, with D possibly TRBD2 on 6 matching bases. V gave up 5 bases and J gave up 1 base, with 13 bases separating them. Looked up from germline, CDR1 is SGHNT and CDR2 is YENEEA. The CDR3 is made up of 15 amino acids. CDR3 protein: CASSPIGGGTDTQYF. In DNA, the CDR3 is TGTGCCAGCAGCCCCATTGGAGGGGGCACAGATACGCAGTATTTT.

The chain joins TRBV4-2 to TRBJ1-2; D possibly corresponds to TRBD1 (6 bases). This CDR3 region has 14 residues. Trimming removed 0 bases from V and 8 bases from J, with 13 bases in between. CDR1 and CDR2 from the germline V gene are LGHNA and YNFKEQ. The CDR3 region has the DNA TGTGCCAGCAGCCAAGAGCCCGGGACACCCGGCTACACCTTC. This translates into CASSQEPGTPGYTF.

V usage is TRBV5-1 and J usage is TRBJ1-2; D call uncertain. This CDR3 contains 13 residues. Trimming stripped 4 bases from V and 4 bases from J, with 11 bases between. CDR1 and CDR2 from the germline V gene are SGHRS and YFSETQ. This CDR3 reads CASSRGGAYGYTF. As DNA, the CDR3 is TGCGCCAGCAGCCGGGGAGGCGCCTATGGCTACACCTTC.

The V and J genes are TRBV19 and TRBJ2-2, with D unresolved. Trimming took 6 bases from V and 1 from J, leaving 15 bases between them. Germline values: CDR1 LNHDA, CDR2 SQIVND (reference sequence). The length of the CDR3 is 16 residues. The CDR3 DNA sequence: TGTGCCAGTAGAGATACGAGGCAGATGAACACCGGGGAGCTGTTTTTT. The encoded protein is CASRDTRQMNTGELFF.

J is TRBJ2-7 and V is TRBV2; tentatively, D is TRBD2 (5 bases). Germline V lookup: CDR1 SNHLY, CDR2 FYNNEI. This CDR3 is built from 13 residues. V gave up 1 base and J gave up 6 bases, with 10 bases separating them. The CDR3 bases are TGTGCCAGCAGTGAAGGTTTGGGAGCCGAGCAGTACTTC. Protein: CASSEGLGAEQYF.

V and J are TRBV20-1 and TRBJ2-3; D gene ambiguous. CDR3 length: 10 amino acids. V was pared by 6 bases and J by 3 bases, with 4 bases between. The germline V gene has CDR1 DFQATT and CDR2 SNEGSKA (reference sequence). In DNA, the CDR3 is TGCAGTGCCGCGACAGATACGCAGTATTTT. This codes for CSAATDTQYF.

The chain recombines TRBV20-1 with TRBJ1-2, with D tentatively TRBD1 (5 bases). This CDR3 has 10 amino acids. Between the trimmed V and J ends, which lost 6 bases and 8 bases, there was a span of 10 bases. CDR1 and CDR2 from the germline V gene are DFQATT and SNEGSKA (reference sequence). DNA for the CDR3: TGCAGTGCCGGGGGAGACGGCTACACCTTC. It yields the protein CSAGGDGYTF.

In the case of this clone: The same CDR3 can be traced to other DNA sequences in this sample. The chain couples TRBV6-4 to TRBJ2-2; TRBD1 matches at 7 bases. CDR3 length: 15 residues. The junction had 0 bases not matched to a gene; V was cut back by 2 bases and J by 0 bases. Germline V CDR1 and CDR2: MRHNA, SNTAGT. CDR3 sequence reads: CASSDGTANTGELFF. CDR3 sequence (DNA): TGTGCCAGCAGTGACGGGACAGCGAACACCGGGGAGCTGTTTTTT.

This clone has only one observation. The chain joins TRBV18 to TRBJ1-6; a possible D gene is TRBD1 (6 bases). The CDR3 spans 14 residues. Germline CDR1 KGHSH, CDR2 LQKENI. The V and J ends lost 2 bases and 6 bases respectively, with 8 bases between them. Here the CDR3 DNA reads TGTGCCAGCTCACCAACAGGGCTTAATTCACCCCTCCACTTT. This codes for CASSPTGLNSPLHF. Looking up the rest from reference TRBV18 and TRBJ1-6 gives the full variable domain: NAGVMQNPRHLVRRRGQEARLRCSPMKGHSHVYWYRQLPEEGLKFMVYLQKENIIDESGMPKERFSAEFPKEGPSILRIQQVVRGDSAAYFCASSPTGLNSPLHFGNGTRLTVT.

This chain links TRBV19 with TRBJ1-4; no reliable D call. Germline CDR1 reads LNHDA; CDR2 reads SQIVND (reference sequence). The CDR3 is 10 amino acids. V was shortened by 5 bases and J by 7 bases, with 2 bases between the two germline ends. The CDR3: CASSREKLFF. The CDR3 DNA follows: TGTGCCAGTAGTCGTGAAAAACTGTTTTTT.

The chain has TRBV19 and TRBJ2-1; no definite D call. CDR1 and CDR2 from the germline V gene are LNHDA and SQIVND (reference sequence). The CDR3 sequence is 14 residues long. The ends were cut back, 5 bases at V and 4 bases at J, with 12 bases in the middle. CDR3 in amino acids: CASSWSTYYNEQFF. CDR3 nucleotide sequence: TGTGCCAGTAGTTGGTCCACCTATTACAATGAGCAGTTCTTC. Together with reference TRBV19 and TRBJ2-1, the CDR3 gives the full variable domain: DGGITQSPKYLFRKEGQNVTLSCEQNLNHDAMYWYRQDPGQGLRLIYYSQIVNDFQKGDIAEGYSVSREKKESFPLTVTSAQKNPTAFYLCASSWSTYYNEQFFGPGTRLTVL.

The chain recombines TRBV7-6 with TRBJ1-6; D possibly corresponds to TRBD1 (5 bases). Germline V lookup: CDR1 SGHVS, CDR2 FNYEAQ. The CDR3 runs to 17 residues. V dropped 2 bases and J dropped 6 bases, with 17 bases sitting between them. The CDR3 spells CASSLWEFRGGNSPLHF. DNA of the CDR3: TGTGCCAGCAGCTTATGGGAATTCCGGGGGGGTAATTCACCCCTCCACTTT.

V and J are TRBV5-4 and TRBJ2-1, with a weak D call TRBD1 (6 bases). Trimming took off 0 bases at V and 4 bases at J, with 11 bases between the two ends. Germline lookup yields CDR1 SGHNT and CDR2 YYREEE (reference sequence). CDR3 length: 15 amino acids. This chain's CDR3 is CASSLERQAYNEQFF. DNA for the CDR3: TGTGCCAGCAGCTTGGAGCGACAGGCTTACAATGAGCAGTTCTTC.

The genes are TRBV5-8 and TRBJ2-1; D is ambiguous. The V gene's germline CDR1 is SGHTS and CDR2 YDEGEE. V lost 0 bases to trimming and J lost 1 base, with 11 bases between them. The CDR3 is 16 residues long. The CDR3 sequence is CASSLGAGLSYNEQFF. Written as DNA, the CDR3 is TGTGCCAGCAGCTTGGGCGCAGGCTTATCCTACAATGAGCAGTTCTTC. The variable domain in full, completed from reference TRBV5-8 and TRBJ2-1, reads EAGVTQSPTHLIKTRGQQATLRCSPISGHTSVYWYQQALGLGLQFLLWYDEGEERNRGNFPPRFSGRQFPNYSSELNVNALELEDSALYLCASSLGAGLSYNEQFFGPGTRLTVL.